Given below is one TCR beta chain in context. A read error may be the cause here, since a much bigger clone is one base away. Trimming shortened V by 0 bases and J by 0 bases, and 9 bases separated the two germline ends. The CDR3 has 16 residues. Germline V gene sequence: CDR1 SGHAT, CDR2 FQNNGV. The entry originates in a study of T cell repertoires in cytomegalovirus infection. TCRdb analysed the reads with MiXCR anew, one entry per CDR3 protein. Here the sample spans about 450,000 distinct CDR3 sequences, about a third being singletons. The sequenced sample consisted of PBMCs. The clonotype originates from a human donor in good health (CMV status not recorded). Some clones in this sample may be carry-over from other donors' samples. The chain recombines TRBV11-2 with TRBJ2-1; possibly TRBD2 for D (6 bases). In DNA form, the CDR3 reads TGTGCCAGCAGCTTAGACCATAGCGGCTCCTACAATGAGCAGTTCTTC. Protein product: CASSLDHSGSYNEQFF.